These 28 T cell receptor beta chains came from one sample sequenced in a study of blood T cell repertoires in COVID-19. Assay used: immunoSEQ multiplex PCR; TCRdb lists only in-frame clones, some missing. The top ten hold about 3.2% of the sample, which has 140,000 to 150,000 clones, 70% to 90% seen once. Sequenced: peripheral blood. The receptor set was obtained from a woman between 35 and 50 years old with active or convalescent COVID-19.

The CDR3 nucleotides are TGTGCCAGCAGCTTAGGAGGGGGCGGCGAGACCCAGTACTTC. This sequence encodes CASSLGGGGETQYF. The chain employs TRBV7-9 and TRBJ2-5; the match to TRBD1 covers 7 bases. Germline values: CDR1 SEHNR, CDR2 FQNEAQ (reference sequence). This CDR3 is built from 14 residues. The ends lost 1 base at V and 5 bases at J; junction bases unmatched: 4.

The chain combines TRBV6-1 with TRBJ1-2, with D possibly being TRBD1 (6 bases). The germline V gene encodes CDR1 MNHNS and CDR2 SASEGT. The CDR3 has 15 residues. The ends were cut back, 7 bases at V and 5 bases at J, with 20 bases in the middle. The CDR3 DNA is TGTGCCAGCATCATGAACAGGGTAGGCGGGTATGGCTACACCTTC. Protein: CASIMNRVGGYGYTF.

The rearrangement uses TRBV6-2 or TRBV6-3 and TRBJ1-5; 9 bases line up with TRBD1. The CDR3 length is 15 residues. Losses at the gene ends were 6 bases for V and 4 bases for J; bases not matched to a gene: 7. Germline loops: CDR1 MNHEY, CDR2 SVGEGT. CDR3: CASSLQGARNQPQHF. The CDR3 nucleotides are TGTGCCAGCAGCCTACAGGGGGCTAGGAATCAGCCCCAGCATTTT.

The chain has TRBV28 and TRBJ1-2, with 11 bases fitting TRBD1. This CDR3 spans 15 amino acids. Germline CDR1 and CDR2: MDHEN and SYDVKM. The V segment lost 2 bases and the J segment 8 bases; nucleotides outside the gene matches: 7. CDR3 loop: CASSLRGQGARGYTF. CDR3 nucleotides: TGTGCCAGCAGTTTACGCGGACAGGGGGCGAGAGGCTACACCTTC.

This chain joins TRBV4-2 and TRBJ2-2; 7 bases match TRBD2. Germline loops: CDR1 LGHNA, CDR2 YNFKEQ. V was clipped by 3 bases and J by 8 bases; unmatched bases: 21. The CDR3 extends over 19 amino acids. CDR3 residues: CASSHPPHGGSFWEGELFF. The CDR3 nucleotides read TGTGCCAGCAGCCACCCCCCTCACGGGGGGTCCTTTTGGGAAGGGGAGCTGTTTTTT.

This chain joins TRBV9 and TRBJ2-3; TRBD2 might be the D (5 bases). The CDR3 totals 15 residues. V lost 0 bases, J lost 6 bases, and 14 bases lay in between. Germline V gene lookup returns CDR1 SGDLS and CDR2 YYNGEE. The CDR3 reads CASSVGVGKSDTQYF. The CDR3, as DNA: TGTGCCAGCAGCGTAGGGGTCGGGAAGTCGGATACGCAGTATTTT.

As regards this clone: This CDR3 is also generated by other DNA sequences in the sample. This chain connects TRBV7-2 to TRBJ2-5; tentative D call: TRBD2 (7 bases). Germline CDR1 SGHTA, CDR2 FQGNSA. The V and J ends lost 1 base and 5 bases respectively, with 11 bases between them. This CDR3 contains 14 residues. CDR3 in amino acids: CASSLVRGGETQYF. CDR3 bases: TGTGCCAGCAGCTTAGTGAGGGGGGGGGAGACCCAGTACTTC. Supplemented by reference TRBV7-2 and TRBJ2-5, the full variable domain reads GAGVSQSPSNKVTEKGKDVELRCDPISGHTALYWYRQSLGQGLEFLIYFQGNSAPDKSGLPSDRFSAERTGGSVSTLTIQRTQQEDSAVYLCASSLVRGGETQYFGPGTRLLVL.

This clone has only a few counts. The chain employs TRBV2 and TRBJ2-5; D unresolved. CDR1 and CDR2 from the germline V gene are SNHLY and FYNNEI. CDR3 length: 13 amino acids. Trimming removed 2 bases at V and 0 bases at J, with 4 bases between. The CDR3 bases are TGTGCCAGCAGTGAAAACTACCAAGAGACCCAGTACTTC. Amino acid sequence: CASSENYQETQYF.

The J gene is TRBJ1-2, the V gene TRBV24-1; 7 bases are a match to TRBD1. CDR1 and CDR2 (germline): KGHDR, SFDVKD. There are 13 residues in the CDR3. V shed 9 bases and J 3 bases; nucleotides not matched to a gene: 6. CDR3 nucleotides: TGTGCCACCTCTGGACAGGACTACTATGGCTACACCTTC. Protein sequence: CATSGQDYYGYTF.

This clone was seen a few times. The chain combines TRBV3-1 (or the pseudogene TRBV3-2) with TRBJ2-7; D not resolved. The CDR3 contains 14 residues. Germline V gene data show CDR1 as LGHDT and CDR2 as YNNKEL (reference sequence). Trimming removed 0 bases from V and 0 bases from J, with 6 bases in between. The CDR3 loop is CASSQDIVSYEQYF. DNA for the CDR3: TGTGCCAGCAGCCAAGATATCGTCTCCTACGAGCAGTACTTC.

The CDR3 reads CASSTAGTEAFF. DNA of the CDR3: TGTGCCAGCAGCACGGCGGGAACTGAAGCTTTCTTT. The rearrangement joins TRBV28 to TRBJ1-1; D is uncertain. Trimming took off 6 bases at V and 5 bases at J, with 10 bases between the two ends. Per the germline V gene, CDR1 is MDHEN and CDR2 is SYDVKM. The CDR3 has 12 residues.

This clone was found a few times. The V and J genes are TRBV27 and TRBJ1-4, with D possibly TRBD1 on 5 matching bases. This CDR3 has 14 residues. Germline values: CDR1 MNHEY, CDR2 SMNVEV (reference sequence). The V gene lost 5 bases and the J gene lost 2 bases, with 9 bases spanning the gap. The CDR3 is CASSPGFTNEKLFF. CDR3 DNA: TGTGCCAGCAGTCCAGGGTTTACTAATGAAAAACTGTTTTTT. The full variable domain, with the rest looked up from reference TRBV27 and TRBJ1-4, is EAQVTQNPRYLITVTGKKLTVTCSQNMNHEYMSWYRQDPGLGLRQIYYSMNVEVTDKGDVPEGYKVSRKEKRNFPLILESPSPNQTSLYFCASSPGFTNEKLFFGSGTQLSVL.

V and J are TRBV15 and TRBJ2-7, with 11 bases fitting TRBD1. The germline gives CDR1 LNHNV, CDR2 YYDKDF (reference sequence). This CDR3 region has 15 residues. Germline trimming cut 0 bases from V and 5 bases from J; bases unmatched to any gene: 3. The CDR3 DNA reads TGTGCCACCAGCAGAGATTGGACAGGGGGCCACGAGCAGTACTTC. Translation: CATSRDWTGGHEQYF.

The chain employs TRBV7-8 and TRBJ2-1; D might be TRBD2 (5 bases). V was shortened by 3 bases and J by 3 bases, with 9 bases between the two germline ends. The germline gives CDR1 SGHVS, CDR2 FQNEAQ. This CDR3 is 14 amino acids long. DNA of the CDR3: TGTGCCAGCAGCTTCGGACTGAACTACAATGAGCAGTTCTTC. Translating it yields CASSFGLNYNEQFF.

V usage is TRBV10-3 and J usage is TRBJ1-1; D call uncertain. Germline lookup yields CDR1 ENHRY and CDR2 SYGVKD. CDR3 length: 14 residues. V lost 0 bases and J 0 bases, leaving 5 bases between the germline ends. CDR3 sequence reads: CAISESRLNTEAFF. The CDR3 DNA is TGTGCCATCAGTGAGTCGAGGTTGAACACTGAAGCTTTCTTT.

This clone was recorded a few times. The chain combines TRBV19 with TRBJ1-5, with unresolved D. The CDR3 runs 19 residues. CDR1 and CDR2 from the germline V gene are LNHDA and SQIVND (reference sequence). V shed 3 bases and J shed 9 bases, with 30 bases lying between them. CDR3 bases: TGTGCCAGTAGTATCCACTCACTTAGACCCTCTGGAAACTCTAGGCCCCAGCATTTT. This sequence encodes CASSIHSLRPSGNSRPQHF.

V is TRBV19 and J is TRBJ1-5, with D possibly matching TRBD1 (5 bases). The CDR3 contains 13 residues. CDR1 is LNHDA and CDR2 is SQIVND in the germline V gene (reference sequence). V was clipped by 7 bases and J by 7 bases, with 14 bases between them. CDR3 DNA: TGTGCCAGTAAGGCAGGGTACGAGCAGCCCCAGCATTTT. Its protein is CASKAGYEQPQHF.

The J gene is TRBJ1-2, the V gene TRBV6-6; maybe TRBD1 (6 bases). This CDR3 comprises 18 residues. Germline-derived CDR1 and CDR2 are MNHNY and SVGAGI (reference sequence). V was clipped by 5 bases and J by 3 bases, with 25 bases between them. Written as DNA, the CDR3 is TGTGCCAGCAGTCCACGGTCTCACGACACAGGGAACTACTATGGCTACACCTTC. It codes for CASSPRSHDTGNYYGYTF.

The CDR3 DNA reads TGTGCCAGCAGCCCCCGACAGGGGAATCAAGAGACCCAGTACTTC. As protein: CASSPRQGNQETQYF. The chain is built from TRBV5-4 and TRBJ2-5; TRBD1 matches 8 bases. Germline V gene lookup returns CDR1 SGHNT and CDR2 YYREEE (reference sequence). This CDR3 spans 15 amino acids. J was trimmed by 2 bases and V by 4 bases; bases with no gene match: 7. The variable domain in full, with the rest retrieved from reference TRBV5-4 and TRBJ2-5, is ETGVTQSPTHLIKTRGQQVTLRCSSQSGHNTVSWYQQALGQGPQFIFQYYREEENGRGNFPPRFSGLQFPNYSSELNVNALELDDSALYLCASSPRQGNQETQYFGPGTRLLVL.

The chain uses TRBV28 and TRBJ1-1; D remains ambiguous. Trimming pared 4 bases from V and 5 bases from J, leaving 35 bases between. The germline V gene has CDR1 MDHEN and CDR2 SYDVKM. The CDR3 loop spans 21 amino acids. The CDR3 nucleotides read TGTGCCAGCAGTTCGCTATCTCCTACCATACGGCGGGGTCTTTCCGGGACTGAAGCTTTCTTT. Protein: CASSSLSPTIRRGLSGTEAFF. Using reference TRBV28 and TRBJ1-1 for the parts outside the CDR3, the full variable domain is DVKVTQSSRYLVKRTGEKVFLECVQDMDHENMFWYRQDPGLGLRLIYFSYDVKMKEKGDIPEGYSVSREKKERFSLILESASTNQTSMYLCASSSLSPTIRRGLSGTEAFFGQGTRLTVV.

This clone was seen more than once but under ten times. The CDR3 region is CSGFRGIYGYTF. CDR3 nucleotides: TGCAGCGGATTCCGGGGGATCTATGGCTACACCTTC. The chain combines TRBV29-1 with TRBJ1-2; the D gene is possibly TRBD1 (5 bases). Trimming pared 7 bases from V and 4 bases from J, leaving 13 bases between. The CDR3 length is 12 residues. Germline-derived CDR1 and CDR2 are SQVTM and ANQGSEA.

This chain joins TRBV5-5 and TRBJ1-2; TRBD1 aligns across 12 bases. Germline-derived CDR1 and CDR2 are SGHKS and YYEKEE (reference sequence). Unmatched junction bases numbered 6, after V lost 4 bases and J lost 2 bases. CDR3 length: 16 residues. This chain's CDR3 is CASSSGTGGANYGYTF. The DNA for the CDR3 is TGTGCCAGCAGCAGCGGGACAGGGGGCGCGAACTATGGCTACACCTTC.

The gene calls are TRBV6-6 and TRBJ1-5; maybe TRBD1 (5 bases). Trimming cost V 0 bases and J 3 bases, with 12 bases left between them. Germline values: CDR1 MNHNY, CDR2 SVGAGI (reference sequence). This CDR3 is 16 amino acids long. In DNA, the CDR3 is TGTGCCAGCAGTTACTCGACTAGGGGCCTCAATCAGCCCCAGCATTTT. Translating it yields CASSYSTRGLNQPQHF.

Here the CDR3 reads CASSYSPFSGADTQYF. The CDR3, as DNA: TGTGCCAGCAGTTACTCGCCCTTCTCCGGGGCAGATACGCAGTATTTT. The rearrangement links TRBV6-6 to TRBJ2-3; TRBD2 is a possible D gene (5 bases). Trimming took 0 bases from V and 4 from J, leaving 14 bases between them. From germline, CDR1 is MNHNY and CDR2 SVGAGI (reference sequence). The CDR3 covers 16 residues.

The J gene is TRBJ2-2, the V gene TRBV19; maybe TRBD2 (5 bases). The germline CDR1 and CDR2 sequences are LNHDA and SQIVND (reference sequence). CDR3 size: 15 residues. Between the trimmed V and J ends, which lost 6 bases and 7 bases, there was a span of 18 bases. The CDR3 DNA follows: TGTGCCAGTAGGCTACTAGTCGGGGAGAGCGGGGAGCTGTTTTTT. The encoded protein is CASRLLVGESGELFF.

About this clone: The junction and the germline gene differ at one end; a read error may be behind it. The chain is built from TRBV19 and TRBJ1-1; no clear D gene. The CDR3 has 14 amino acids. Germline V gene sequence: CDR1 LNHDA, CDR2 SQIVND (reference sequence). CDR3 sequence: CASAGGVVKTEAFF. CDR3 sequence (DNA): TGTGCATCCGCAGGCGGGGTTGTGAAGACTGAAGCTTTCTTT.

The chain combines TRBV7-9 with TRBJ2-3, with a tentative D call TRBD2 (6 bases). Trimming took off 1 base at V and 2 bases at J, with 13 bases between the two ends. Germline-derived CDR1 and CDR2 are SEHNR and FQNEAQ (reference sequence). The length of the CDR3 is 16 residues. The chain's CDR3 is CASSLVLGGATDTQYF. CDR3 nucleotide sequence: TGTGCCAGCAGCTTAGTCTTGGGCGGGGCCACAGATACGCAGTATTTT. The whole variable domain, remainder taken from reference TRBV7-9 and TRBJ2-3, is DTGVSQNPRHKITKRGQNVTFRCDPISEHNRLYWYRQTLGQGPEFLTYFQNEAQLEKSRLLSDRFSAERPKGSFSTLEIQRTEQGDSAMYLCASSLVLGGATDTQYFGPGTRLTVL.

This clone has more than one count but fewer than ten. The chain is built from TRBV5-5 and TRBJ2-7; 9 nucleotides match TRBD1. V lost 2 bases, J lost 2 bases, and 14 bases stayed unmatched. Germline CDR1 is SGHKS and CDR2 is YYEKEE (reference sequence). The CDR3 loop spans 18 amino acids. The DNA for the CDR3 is TGTGCCAGCAGCTTCACCTATCAAGGACAGGGGAGGACCTACGAGCAGTACTTC. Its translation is CASSFTYQGQGRTYEQYF.